This TCR beta chain appears in the sequencing data of a study of blood T cell repertoires in COVID-19. Study at large: Samples taken during acute and convalescent COVID-19 were collected in the United States, Italy and Spain. PBMCs, B-cell-depleted T cells, or T cells provided the cDNA or gDNA that made up the material.

The table lists this clone with a count of one. Authors' data handling: Reference gene primer amplification gave nucleated cell count estimates. Measured with immunoSEQ multiplex PCR; TCRdb has only the in-frame clones, and not every one. V and J calls and clone size are copied from that table; D and trimming were computed from the DNA. The data hold approximately 110,000 clones, with 82% observed a single time. This clonotype originated in a woman of 80 years or more with acute or convalescent COVID-19. Sample: peripheral blood.

CDR3 nucleotide sequence: TGCAGCGTCCTACTAGCGGGGGCCTACGAGCAGTACTTC. Translation: CSVLLAGAYEQYF. This chain links TRBV29-1 with TRBJ2-7, with 11 bases matching TRBD2. Germline V gives CDR1 SQVTM, CDR2 ANQGSEA. The V and J ends lost 6 bases and 2 bases, in that order; junction bases with no gene match: 3. The CDR3 extends over 13 amino acids.